The 24 T cell receptor beta chains presented below share a single source sample, sequenced in a study of CD8 T cells in ankylosing spondylitis. Study-wide results and caveats: Seven to nine highly homologous variants formed a TCR beta motif that appeared characteristic of ankylosing spondylitis blood.

The antigens of these receptors remain unknown. A single record per CDR3 protein comes from TCRdb applying MiXCR to the 5' RACE reads. The top ten hold about 17% of the sample, which has about 390,000 distinct CDR3 sequences, 20% to 25% seen once. Input material: blood, either unsorted or a sorted T cell fraction (not recorded which). Receptors were obtained from a male donor with ankylosing spondylitis.

This clonotype was counted between two and nine times. This sequence joins TRBV20-1 and TRBJ2-5; D gene unclear. This CDR3 comprises 15 residues. Trimming left V 3 bases short and J 5 bases short, with 19 bases between. CDR1 and CDR2 (germline): DFQATT, SNEGSKA (reference sequence). The CDR3 loop reads CSASVLEISEETQYF. The CDR3 coding sequence is TGCAGTGCTAGCGTCCTGGAAATTTCGGAGGAGACCCAGTACTTC.

The chain couples TRBV28 to TRBJ2-2; the D gene is possibly TRBD1 (5 bases). The V end was cut by 7 bases, the J end by 3 bases, with 9 bases between. CDR1 MDHEN and CDR2 SYDVKM come from the germline V gene. The CDR3 runs 13 residues. The CDR3 loop is CASNRQDTGELFF. DNA of the CDR3: TGTGCCAGCAACAGGCAGGACACCGGGGAGCTGTTTTTT.

This clonotype was observed a handful of times. J is TRBJ1-2 and V is TRBV7-2, with a tentative D call TRBD1 (5 bases). Deletions cut 5 bases from V and 3 bases from J, with 10 bases between. This CDR3 comprises 13 residues. CDR1 and CDR2 from the germline V gene are SGHTA and FQGNSA. The CDR3 region is CASSRDLHYGYTF. CDR3 DNA: TGTGCCAGCAGCCGGGACCTCCACTATGGCTACACCTTC.

The chain links TRBV14 to TRBJ2-7; D uncertain. The germline CDR1 and CDR2 sequences are SGHDN and FVKESK. Between the trimmed V and J ends, which lost 4 bases and 7 bases, there was a span of 14 bases. This CDR3 spans 13 amino acids. In DNA form, the CDR3 reads TGTGCCAGCAGCCTTACAAGGGCCGGAGAGCAGTACTTC. Translating gives CASSLTRAGEQYF.

The chain employs TRBV28 and TRBJ2-1; possibly TRBD1 for D (6 bases). V was pared by 2 bases and J by 6 bases, with 14 bases between. CDR1 and CDR2 (germline): MDHEN, SYDVKM. This CDR3 contains 15 residues. In DNA form, the CDR3 reads TGTGCCAGCAGTTTAATTGGGGGCACGGTCAATGAGCAGTTCTTC. This sequence encodes CASSLIGGTVNEQFF.

This rearrangement joins TRBV5-1 to TRBJ2-5; 8 positions agree with TRBD1. The ends lost 4 bases at V and 5 bases at J; junction bases unmatched: 10. The length of the CDR3 is 15 residues. Germline lookup yields CDR1 SGHRS and CDR2 YFSETQ. CDR3 region: CASSVFPGGEETQYF. CDR3 coding DNA: TGCGCCAGCAGCGTTTTTCCAGGGGGCGAGGAGACCCAGTACTTC.

This chain links TRBV30 with TRBJ1-5; perhaps TRBD1 as D (6 bases). CDR1 and CDR2 from the germline V gene are GTSNPN and SVGIG (reference sequence). This CDR3 comprises 14 residues. For the CDR3, the DNA is TGTGCTAGGAGTGAGGGGGGAATTGGAGGCGCCCAGCATTTT. This gives the protein CARSEGGIGGAQHF.

The V and J genes are TRBV20-1 and TRBJ1-5; 9 bases align to TRBD1. The CDR3 has 13 amino acids. Germline lookup yields CDR1 DFQATT and CDR2 SNEGSKA (reference sequence). Losses at the gene ends were 5 bases for V and 5 bases for J; bases not matched to a gene: 4. CDR3 sequence (DNA): TGCAGTGCTTCGACAGGGGGGCATCAGCCCCAGCATTTT. This translates into CSASTGGHQPQHF.

This clonotype was recorded many times. The gene calls are TRBV29-1 and TRBJ1-1, with a possible D match to TRBD1 (6 bases). This CDR3 is built from 13 residues. The germline V gene has CDR1 SQVTM and CDR2 ANQGSEA. The V end lost 3 bases, the J end lost 4 bases, and 12 bases lay between the germline ends. The CDR3 loop is CSVDEGGGTEAFF. CDR3 bases: TGCAGCGTTGACGAGGGGGGAGGCACTGAAGCTTTCTTT.

This chain joins TRBV6-2 or TRBV6-3 and TRBJ2-5; tentative D call: TRBD1 (5 bases). CDR1 is MNHEY and CDR2 is SVGEGT in the germline V gene. The CDR3 is 15 residues long. Trimming pared 0 bases from V and 4 bases from J, leaving 12 bases between. Written as DNA, the CDR3 is TGTGCCAGCAGTTACTCACGCAGGGTACGAGAGACCCAGTACTTC. Encoded protein: CASSYSRRVRETQYF.

This clonotype was detected only a few times. This rearrangement joins TRBV6-5 to TRBJ2-7; tentative D call: TRBD1 (6 bases). This CDR3 contains 17 residues. Germline lookup yields CDR1 MNHEY and CDR2 SVGAGI. Trimming pared 0 bases from V and 2 bases from J, leaving 17 bases between. The CDR3 bases are TGTGCCAGCAGTTACTCGACCTGGGCTGGACAGACCTACGAGCAGTACTTC. Its translation is CASSYSTWAGQTYEQYF.

This clonotype was seen only a few times. The V and J genes are TRBV10-3 and TRBJ1-5; TRBD1 matches 9 bases. Trimming at V came to 3 bases and at J to 2 bases, leaving 5 bases not matched to a gene. The CDR3 loop spans 16 amino acids. CDR1 and CDR2 (germline): ENHRY, SYGVKD. This chain's CDR3 is CAISETGGEGNQPQHF. The CDR3 DNA is TGTGCCATCAGTGAAACAGGGGGCGAAGGCAATCAGCCCCAGCATTTT.

A few counts support this clonotype. V is TRBV6-6 and J is TRBJ2-7, with D unresolved. Germline lookup yields CDR1 MNHNY and CDR2 SVGAGI (reference sequence). This CDR3 is built from 12 residues. With 2 bases removed from V and 3 bases from J, the gap between germline ends came to 5 bases. The CDR3 loop is CASSYDNYEQYF. The CDR3 DNA sequence: TGTGCCAGCAGTTACGACAACTACGAGCAGTACTTC.

This chain joins TRBV7-9 and TRBJ2-7; unclear D gene. The CDR3 totals 14 residues. The V and J ends lost 1 base and 2 bases respectively, with 9 bases between them. Germline V gives CDR1 SEHNR, CDR2 FQNEAQ (reference sequence). CDR3 nucleotide sequence: TGTGCCAGCAGCTTAGTTGTCCAGCCCTACGAGCAGTACTTC. Protein sequence: CASSLVVQPYEQYF.

This chain joins TRBV20-1 and TRBJ1-1; no clear D. Trimming left V 3 bases short and J 8 bases short, with 13 bases between. The CDR3 is 12 residues long. The germline V gene has CDR1 DFQATT and CDR2 SNEGSKA (reference sequence). CDR3 bases: TGCAGTGCTAGCCAGCACATGGACGAAGCTTTCTTT. Encoded protein: CSASQHMDEAFF.

The chain is built from TRBV5-1 and TRBJ1-3, with a tentative D call TRBD1 (6 bases). Germline V lookup: CDR1 SGHRS, CDR2 YFSETQ. Trimming took off 1 base at V and 0 bases at J, with 11 bases between the two ends. The CDR3 has 16 residues. The CDR3 bases are TGCGCCAGCAGCTTGTCAGGGGCGACCTCTGGAAACACCATATATTTT. It is translated as CASSLSGATSGNTIYF.

The rearrangement links TRBV20-1 to TRBJ1-2, with D unresolved. This CDR3 has 15 residues. V was pared by 2 bases and J by 8 bases, with 21 bases between. CDR1 is DFQATT and CDR2 is SNEGSKA in the germline V gene (reference sequence). CDR3 loop: CSARRIRSTSEGYTF. In nucleotides, the CDR3 is TGCAGTGCTAGACGAATCCGATCGACTTCTGAGGGCTACACCTTC.

The chain recombines TRBV7-2 with TRBJ2-7; 8 bases line up with TRBD2. Trimming removed 5 bases from V and 5 bases from J; junction bases left unmatched: 11. The CDR3 runs 15 residues. Per the germline V gene, CDR1 is SGHTA and CDR2 is FQGNSA. The CDR3 reads CASSRGLALGNEQYF. CDR3 nucleotides: TGTGCCAGCAGCCGCGGACTAGCTTTAGGCAACGAGCAGTACTTC. The full variable domain, with the rest looked up from reference TRBV7-2 and TRBJ2-7, is GAGVSQSPSNKVTEKGKDVELRCDPISGHTALYWYRQSLGQGLEFLIYFQGNSAPDKSGLPSDRFSAERTGGSVSTLTIQRTQQEDSAVYLCASSRGLALGNEQYFGPGTRLTVT.

The CDR3 sequence: CASEGYGEYWKTGELFF. CDR3 nucleotides: TGTGCCAGTGAAGGATACGGGGAGTATTGGAAGACCGGGGAGCTGTTTTTT. The V and J genes are TRBV19 and TRBJ2-2, with D perhaps matching TRBD2 (5 bases). Germline CDR1 and CDR2: LNHDA and SQIVND (reference sequence). The CDR3 runs 17 residues. V was clipped by 8 bases and J by 5 bases, with 24 bases between them.

The V and J genes are TRBV7-3 and TRBJ1-1; TRBD1 matches at 10 bases. Germline V CDR1 and CDR2: SGHTA, FQGTGA. After removal of 11 bases from V and 5 bases from J, the junction contained 11 bases not matched to a gene. The CDR3 has 14 residues. The CDR3 nucleotides are TGTGCCTCACGACGGGACAGGGGAGAGACTGAAGCTTTCTTT. Amino acids: CASRRDRGETEAFF. Using reference TRBV7-3 and TRBJ1-1 for the parts outside the CDR3, the full variable domain is GAGVSQTPSNKVTEKGKYVELRCDPISGHTALYWYRQSLGQGPEFLIYFQGTGAADDSGLPNDRFFAVRPEGSVSTLKIQRTERGDSAVYLCASRRDRGETEAFFGQGTRLTVV.

The sample holds a few counts of this clonotype. The chain uses TRBV18 and TRBJ1-1; D call uncertain. Trimming took 3 bases from V and 10 from J, leaving 12 bases between them. Germline CDR1 is KGHSH and CDR2 is LQKENI. The CDR3 sequence is 12 residues long. The CDR3 reads CASSPEDRGAFF. CDR3 coding DNA: TGTGCCAGCTCACCGGAGGATCGCGGAGCTTTCTTT.

Ten or more counts support this clonotype. The V and J genes are TRBV29-1 and TRBJ2-2; D is ambiguous. The CDR3 has 14 residues. Germline V lookup: CDR1 SQVTM, CDR2 ANQGSEA. V was clipped by 7 bases and J by 1 base, with 13 bases between them. The CDR3 region has the DNA TGCAGCGCACAAACTCCCCAGAACACCGGGGAGCTGTTTTTT. Its protein is CSAQTPQNTGELFF.

This clonotype has a count of ten or more. This chain links TRBV15 with TRBJ1-1, with 10 positions matching TRBD1. The germline V gene encodes CDR1 LNHNV and CDR2 YYDKDF (reference sequence). The CDR3 is 15 amino acids. V was clipped by 3 bases and J by 4 bases; unmatched bases: 5. CDR3 protein: CATSRGQGSLTEAFF. The CDR3 DNA reads TGTGCCACCAGCAGGGGACAGGGGAGTCTCACTGAAGCTTTCTTT.

V is TRBV7-3 and J is TRBJ2-1; a weak D match, TRBD2 (5 bases). Looked up from germline, CDR1 is SGHTA and CDR2 is FQGTGA. The V and J ends lost 6 bases and 3 bases respectively, with 9 bases between them. CDR3 length: 13 residues. CDR3 nucleotides: TGTGCCAGCAGTGGAGGTGGCTACAATGAGCAGTTCTTC. It encodes CASSGGGYNEQFF.